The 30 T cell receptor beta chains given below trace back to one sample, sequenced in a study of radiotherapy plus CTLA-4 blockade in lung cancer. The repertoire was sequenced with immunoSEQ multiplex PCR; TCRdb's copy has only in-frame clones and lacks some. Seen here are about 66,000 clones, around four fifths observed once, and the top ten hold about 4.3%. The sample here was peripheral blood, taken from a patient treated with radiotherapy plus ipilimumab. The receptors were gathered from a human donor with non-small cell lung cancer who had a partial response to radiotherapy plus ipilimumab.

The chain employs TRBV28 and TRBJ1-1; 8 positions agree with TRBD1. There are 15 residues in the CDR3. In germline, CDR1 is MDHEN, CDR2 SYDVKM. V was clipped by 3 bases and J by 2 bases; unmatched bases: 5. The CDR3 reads CASSFSQGGNTEAFF. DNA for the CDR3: TGTGCCAGCAGTTTCTCACAGGGGGGCAACACTGAAGCTTTCTTT.

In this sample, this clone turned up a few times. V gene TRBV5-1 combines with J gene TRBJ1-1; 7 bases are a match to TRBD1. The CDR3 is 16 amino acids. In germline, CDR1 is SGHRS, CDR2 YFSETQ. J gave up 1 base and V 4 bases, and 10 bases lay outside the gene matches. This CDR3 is CASSRQGTRANTEAFF. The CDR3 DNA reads TGCGCCAGCAGCCGACAGGGAACACGGGCGAACACTGAAGCTTTCTTT.

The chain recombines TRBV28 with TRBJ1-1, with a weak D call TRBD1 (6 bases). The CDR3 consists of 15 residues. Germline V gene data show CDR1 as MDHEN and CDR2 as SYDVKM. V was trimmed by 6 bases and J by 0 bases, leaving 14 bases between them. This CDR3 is CASSSWTDMNTEAFF. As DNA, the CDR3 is TGTGCCAGCAGCTCCTGGACAGACATGAACACTGAAGCTTTCTTT.

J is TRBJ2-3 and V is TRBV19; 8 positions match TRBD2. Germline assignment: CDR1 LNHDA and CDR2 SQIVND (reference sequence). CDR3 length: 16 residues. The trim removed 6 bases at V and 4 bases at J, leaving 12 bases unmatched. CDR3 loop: CASRSGLARGADTQYF. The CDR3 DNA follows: TGTGCCAGTAGGTCCGGACTAGCCAGAGGGGCAGATACGCAGTATTTT.

The CDR3 bases are TGTGCCTGGACAACGAGTAATACGCAGTATTTT. It encodes CAWTTSNTQYF. The chain uses TRBV30 and TRBJ2-3, with D uncertain. CDR1 GTSNPN and CDR2 SVGIG come from the germline V gene (reference sequence). The CDR3 is 11 residues long. The V end was cut by 4 bases, the J end by 7 bases, with 9 bases between.

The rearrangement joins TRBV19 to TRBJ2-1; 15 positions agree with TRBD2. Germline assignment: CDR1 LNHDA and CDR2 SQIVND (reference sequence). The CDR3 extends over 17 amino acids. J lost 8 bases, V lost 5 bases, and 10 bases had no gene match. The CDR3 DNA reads TGTGCCAGTAGTCCGACGGGACTAGCGGGAGGAGGGCATGAGCAGTTCTTC. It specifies CASSPTGLAGGGHEQFF.

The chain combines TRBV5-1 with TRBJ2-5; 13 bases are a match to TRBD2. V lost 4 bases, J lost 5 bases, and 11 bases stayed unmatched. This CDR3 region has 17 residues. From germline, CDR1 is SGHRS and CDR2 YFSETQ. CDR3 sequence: CASSEGLAGYEKETQYF. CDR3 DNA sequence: TGCGCCAGCAGCGAGGGACTAGCGGGATATGAGAAGGAGACCCAGTACTTC.

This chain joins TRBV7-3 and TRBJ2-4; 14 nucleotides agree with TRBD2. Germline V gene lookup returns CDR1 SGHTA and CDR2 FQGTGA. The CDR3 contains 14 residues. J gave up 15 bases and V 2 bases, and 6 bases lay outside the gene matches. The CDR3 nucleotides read TGTGCCAGCAGCTTAGGGACTAGCGGGAGTGGCACGTACTTC. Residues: CASSLGTSGSGTYF.

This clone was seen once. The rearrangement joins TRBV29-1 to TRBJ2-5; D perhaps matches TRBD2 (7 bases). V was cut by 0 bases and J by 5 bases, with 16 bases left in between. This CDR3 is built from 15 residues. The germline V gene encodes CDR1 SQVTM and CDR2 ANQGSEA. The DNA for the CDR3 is TGCAGCGTTGAAGAGGGGGGGGCTTGGTTTGAGACCCAGTACTTC. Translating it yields CSVEEGGAWFETQYF.

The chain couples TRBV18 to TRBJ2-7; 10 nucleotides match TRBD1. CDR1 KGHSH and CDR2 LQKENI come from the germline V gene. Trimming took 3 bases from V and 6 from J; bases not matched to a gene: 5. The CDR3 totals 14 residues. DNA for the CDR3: TGTGCCAGCTCACCGGACAGGGGGGCGGGCGAGCAGTACTTC. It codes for CASSPDRGAGEQYF.

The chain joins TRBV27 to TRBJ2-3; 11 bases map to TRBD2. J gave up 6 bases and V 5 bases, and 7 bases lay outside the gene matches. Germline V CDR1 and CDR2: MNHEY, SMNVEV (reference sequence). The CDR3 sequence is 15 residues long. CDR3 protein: CASSIAGGRGDTQYF. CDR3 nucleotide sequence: TGTGCCAGCAGTATAGCGGGAGGGCGGGGTGATACGCAGTATTTT.

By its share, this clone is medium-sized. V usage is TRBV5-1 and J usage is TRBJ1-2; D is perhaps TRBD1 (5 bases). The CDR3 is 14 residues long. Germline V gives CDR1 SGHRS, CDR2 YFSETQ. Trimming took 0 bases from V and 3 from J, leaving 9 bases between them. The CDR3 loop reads CASSLGVGDYGYTF. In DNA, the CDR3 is TGCGCCAGCAGCTTGGGAGTAGGGGACTATGGCTACACCTTC.

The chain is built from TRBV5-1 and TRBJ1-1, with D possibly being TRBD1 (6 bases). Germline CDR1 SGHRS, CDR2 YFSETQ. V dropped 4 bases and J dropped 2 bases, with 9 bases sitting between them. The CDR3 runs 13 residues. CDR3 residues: CASSVTGNTEAFF. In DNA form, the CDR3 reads TGCGCCAGCAGCGTGACAGGTAACACTGAAGCTTTCTTT.

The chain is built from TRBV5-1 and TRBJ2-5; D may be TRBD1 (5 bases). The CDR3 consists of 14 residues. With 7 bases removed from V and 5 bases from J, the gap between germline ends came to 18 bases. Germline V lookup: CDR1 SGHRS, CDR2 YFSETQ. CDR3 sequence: CASAPQGYGETQYF. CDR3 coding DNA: TGCGCCAGCGCCCCCCAGGGCTATGGGGAGACCCAGTACTTC. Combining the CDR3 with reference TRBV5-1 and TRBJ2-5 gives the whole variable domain KAGVTQTPRYLIKTRGQQVTLSCSPISGHRSVSWYQQTPGQGLQFLFEYFSETQRNKGNFPGRFSGRQFSNSRSEMNVSTLELGDSALYLCASAPQGYGETQYFGPGTRLLVL.

The CDR3 DNA is TGCGCCAGCAGCTTCCTAGCGGGAGGGCCCTCGGGTGAGACCCAGTACTTC. Encoded protein: CASSFLAGGPSGETQYF. The rearrangement links TRBV5-1 to TRBJ2-5, with 12 bases identical to TRBD2. V gave up 2 bases and J gave up 5 bases; unmatched junction bases: 10. The CDR3 length is 17 residues. Germline-derived CDR1 and CDR2 are SGHRS and YFSETQ.

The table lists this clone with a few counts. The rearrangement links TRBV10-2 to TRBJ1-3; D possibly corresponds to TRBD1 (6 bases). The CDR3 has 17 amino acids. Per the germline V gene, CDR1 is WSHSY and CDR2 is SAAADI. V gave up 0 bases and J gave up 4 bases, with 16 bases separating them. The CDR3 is CASSESNLGAGGNTIYF. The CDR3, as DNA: TGCGCCAGCAGTGAGTCGAATTTGGGGGCAGGCGGAAACACCATATATTTT.

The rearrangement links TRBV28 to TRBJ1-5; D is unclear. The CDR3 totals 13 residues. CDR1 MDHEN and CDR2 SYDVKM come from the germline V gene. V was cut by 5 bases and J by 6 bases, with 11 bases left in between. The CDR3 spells CASSPPEGQPQHF. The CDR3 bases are TGTGCCAGCAGTCCCCCCGAGGGTCAGCCCCAGCATTTT.

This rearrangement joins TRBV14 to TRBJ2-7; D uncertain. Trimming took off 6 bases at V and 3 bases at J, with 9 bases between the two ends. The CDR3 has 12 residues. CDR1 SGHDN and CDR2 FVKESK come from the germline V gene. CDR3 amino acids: CASRGLNYEQYF. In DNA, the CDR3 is TGTGCCAGCAGGGGCCTAAACTACGAGCAGTACTTC.

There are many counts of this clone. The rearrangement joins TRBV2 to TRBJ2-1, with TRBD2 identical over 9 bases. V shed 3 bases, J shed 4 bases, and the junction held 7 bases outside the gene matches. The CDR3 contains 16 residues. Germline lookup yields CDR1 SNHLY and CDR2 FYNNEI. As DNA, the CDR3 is TGTGCCAGCAGTGACATGGGACTAGCTTCGTACAATGAGCAGTTCTTC. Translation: CASSDMGLASYNEQFF. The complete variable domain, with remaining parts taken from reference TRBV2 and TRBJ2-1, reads EPEVTQTPSHQVTQMGQEVILRCVPISNHLYFYWYRQILGQKVEFLVSFYNNEISEKSEIFDDQFSVERPDGSNFTLKIRSTKLEDSAMYFCASSDMGLASYNEQFFGPGTRLTVL.

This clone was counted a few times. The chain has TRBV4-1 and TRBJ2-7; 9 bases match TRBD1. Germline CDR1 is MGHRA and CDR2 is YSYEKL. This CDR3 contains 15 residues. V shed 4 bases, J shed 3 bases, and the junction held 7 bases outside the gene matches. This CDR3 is CASSPFGDRVYEQYF. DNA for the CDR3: TGCGCCAGCAGCCCCTTTGGGGACAGGGTCTACGAGCAGTACTTC.

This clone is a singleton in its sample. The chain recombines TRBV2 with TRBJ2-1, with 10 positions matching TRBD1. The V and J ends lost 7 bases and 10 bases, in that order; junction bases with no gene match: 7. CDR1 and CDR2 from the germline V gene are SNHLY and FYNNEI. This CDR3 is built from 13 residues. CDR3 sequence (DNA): TGTGCCAGCATGAGACAGGGGGCGGGGGAGCAGTTCTTC. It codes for CASMRQGAGEQFF.

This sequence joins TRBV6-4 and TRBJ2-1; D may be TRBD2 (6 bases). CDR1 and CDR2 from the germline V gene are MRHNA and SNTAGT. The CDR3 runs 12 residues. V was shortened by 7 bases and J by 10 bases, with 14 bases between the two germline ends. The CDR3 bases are TGTGCCAGCACCAACGGACTAAACGAGCAGTTCTTC. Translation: CASTNGLNEQFF.

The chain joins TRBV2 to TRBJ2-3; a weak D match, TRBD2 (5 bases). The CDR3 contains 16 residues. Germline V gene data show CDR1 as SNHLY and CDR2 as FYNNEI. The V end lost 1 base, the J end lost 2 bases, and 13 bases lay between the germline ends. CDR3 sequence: CASSEGRRGVTDTQYF. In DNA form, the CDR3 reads TGTGCCAGCAGTGAAGGACGTCGGGGAGTCACAGATACGCAGTATTTT.

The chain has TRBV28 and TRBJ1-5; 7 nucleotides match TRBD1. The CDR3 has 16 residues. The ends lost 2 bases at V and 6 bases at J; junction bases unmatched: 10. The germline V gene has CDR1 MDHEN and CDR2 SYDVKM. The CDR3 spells CASSLLEGAPGQPQHF. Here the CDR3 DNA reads TGTGCCAGCAGTTTACTTGAGGGGGCGCCAGGTCAGCCCCAGCATTTT. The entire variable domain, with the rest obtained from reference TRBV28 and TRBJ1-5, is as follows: DVKVTQSSRYLVKRTGEKVFLECVQDMDHENMFWYRQDPGLGLRLIYFSYDVKMKEKGDIPEGYSVSREKKERFSLILESASTNQTSMYLCASSLLEGAPGQPQHFGDGTRLSIL.

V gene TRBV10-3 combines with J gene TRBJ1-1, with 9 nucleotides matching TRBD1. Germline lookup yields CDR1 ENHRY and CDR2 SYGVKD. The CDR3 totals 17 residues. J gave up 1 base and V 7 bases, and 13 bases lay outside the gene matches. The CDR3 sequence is CAITRSPGTGQNTEAFF. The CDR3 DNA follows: TGTGCCATCACCAGAAGTCCCGGGACAGGGCAGAACACTGAAGCTTTCTTT.

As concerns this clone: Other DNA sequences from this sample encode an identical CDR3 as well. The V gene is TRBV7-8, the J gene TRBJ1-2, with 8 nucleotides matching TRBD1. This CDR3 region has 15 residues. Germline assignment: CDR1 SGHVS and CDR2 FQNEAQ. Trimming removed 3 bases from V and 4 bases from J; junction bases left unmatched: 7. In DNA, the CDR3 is TGTGCCAGCAGCTTCCTCGGACAGGGAGGCTATGGCTACACCTTC. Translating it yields CASSFLGQGGYGYTF.

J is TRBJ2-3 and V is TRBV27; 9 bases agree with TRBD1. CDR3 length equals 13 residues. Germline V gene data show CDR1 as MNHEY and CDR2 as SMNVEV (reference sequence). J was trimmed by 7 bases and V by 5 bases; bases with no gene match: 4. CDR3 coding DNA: TGTGCCAGCAGTCAACAGGGGGCGAATACGCAGTATTTT. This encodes CASSQQGANTQYF.

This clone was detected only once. The CDR3: CASSQDRSGRAGNEQFF. The CDR3 DNA sequence: TGTGCCAGCAGCCAAGATCGGAGCGGGAGGGCGGGAAATGAGCAGTTCTTC. The rearrangement joins TRBV4-2 to TRBJ2-1; 10 bases are a match to TRBD2. Germline V gene sequence: CDR1 LGHNA, CDR2 YNFKEQ. CDR3 length equals 17 residues. After removal of 0 bases from V and 7 bases from J, the junction contained 9 bases not matched to a gene.

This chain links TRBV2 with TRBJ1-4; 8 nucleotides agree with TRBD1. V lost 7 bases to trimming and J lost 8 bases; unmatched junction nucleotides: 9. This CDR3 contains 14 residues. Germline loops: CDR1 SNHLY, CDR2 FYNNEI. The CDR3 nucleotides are TGTGCCAGCAACGAAAACAGGGGGATAGAAAAACTGTTTTTT. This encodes CASNENRGIEKLFF.

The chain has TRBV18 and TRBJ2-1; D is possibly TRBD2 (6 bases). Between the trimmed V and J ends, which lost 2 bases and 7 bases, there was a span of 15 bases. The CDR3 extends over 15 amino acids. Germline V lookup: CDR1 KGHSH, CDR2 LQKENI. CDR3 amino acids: CASSPFGTPRNEQFF. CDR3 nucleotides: TGTGCCAGCTCACCATTCGGGACTCCACGGAATGAGCAGTTCTTC.